This passage covers 3 T cell receptor beta chains from one sample sequenced in a study of cytomegalovirus exposure and HLA in healthy donors. The PCR ran on 60 Vbeta and 13 Jbeta primers. TCRdb's copy holds only in-frame clones and misses some; the assay was immunoSEQ multiplex PCR. The data contain approximately 190,000 clones, more than 75% of them singletons. Sequences were obtained from PBMCs. The receptors were sampled from a woman aged 50 to 65 in good health and CMV-seropositive.

In this sample, this clone turned up a few times. Other DNA variants within this sample encode the same CDR3. The CDR3 coding sequence is TGTGCCAGCTCACAGGGAGGGACAGATACGCAGTATTTT. Translated, it gives CASSQGGTDTQYF. V and J are TRBV18 and TRBJ2-3; 7 nucleotides match TRBD2. Germline CDR1 and CDR2: KGHSH and LQKENI. The CDR3 consists of 13 residues. Trimming cost V 4 bases and J 3 bases; bases outside gene matches: 1.

This chain joins TRBV6-6 and TRBJ1-3; D is undetermined. V was clipped by 8 bases and J by 4 bases, with 12 bases between them. The CDR3 sequence is 13 residues long. Germline CDR1 MNHNY, CDR2 SVGAGI (reference sequence). CDR3 nucleotides: TGTGCCAGCCTTTCCCCCAGGGGAAACACCATATATTTT. Its translation is CASLSPRGNTIYF.

The table lists this clone with a count of one. J is TRBJ2-5 and V is TRBV19; 11 nucleotides align to TRBD2. J lost 5 bases, V lost 6 bases, and 5 bases had no gene match. CDR3 length equals 14 residues. CDR1 and CDR2 from the germline V gene are LNHDA and SQIVND (reference sequence). For the CDR3, the DNA is TGTGCCAGTAGACAAGGACTAGCGGGTGAGACCCAGTACTTC. As protein: CASRQGLAGETQYF.